A single sample is the source of the 31 T cell receptor beta chains below, sequenced in a study of T cell responses to AZD1222 COVID-19 vaccine. TCRdb's table, derived via immunoSEQ multiplex PCR, lists solely in-frame clones and lacks some. This table holds 120,000 to 150,000 clones, around 89% found once. The sequenced sample was peripheral blood, obtained on day 0 of AZD1222 vaccination. The receptors shown here come from an adult in good health.

The count of this clone is one. The chain uses TRBV7-9 and TRBJ2-7; tentatively, D is TRBD1 or TRBD2 (5 bases each). V lost 0 bases and J 0 bases, leaving 9 bases between the germline ends. The CDR3 loop spans 15 amino acids. CDR1 and CDR2 (germline): SEHNR, FQNEAQ (reference sequence). The CDR3 loop reads CASSLAGTASYEQYF. For the CDR3, the DNA is TGTGCCAGCAGCTTAGCGGGGACCGCCTCCTACGAGCAGTACTTC.

The chain links TRBV5-4 to TRBJ2-1; perhaps TRBD2 as D (6 bases). The germline V gene encodes CDR1 SGHNT and CDR2 YYREEE (reference sequence). The CDR3 covers 16 residues. Trimming shortened V by 4 bases and J by 0 bases, and 14 bases separated the two germline ends. The CDR3 protein is CASSDQRVSSYNEQFF. For the CDR3, the DNA is TGTGCCAGCAGCGACCAGCGGGTAAGCTCCTACAATGAGCAGTTCTTC.

The chain links TRBV10-3 to TRBJ2-1; D might be TRBD1 or TRBD2, each matching 5 bases. Trimming took 3 bases from V and 0 from J, leaving 9 bases between them. This CDR3 has 15 residues. CDR1 is ENHRY, CDR2 SYGVKD, per germline. The chain's CDR3 is CAISDRDGSYNEQFF. CDR3 bases: TGTGCCATCAGTGACCGGGACGGCTCCTACAATGAGCAGTTCTTC.

The V call is TRBV7-9, the J call TRBJ1-3, with no clear D. Germline CDR1 SEHNR, CDR2 FQNEAQ (reference sequence). V dropped 5 bases and J dropped 3 bases, with 14 bases sitting between them. The CDR3 loop spans 15 amino acids. CDR3 DNA: TGTGCCAGCAGCCCACGACGGGGTATTGGAAACACCATATATTTT. Protein sequence: CASSPRRGIGNTIYF.

CDR3 coding DNA: TGTGCCAGCAGTTTCGCGACAGACCCTTATAATTCACCCCTCCACTTT. This encodes CASSFATDPYNSPLHF. This sequence joins TRBV28 and TRBJ1-6; D is perhaps TRBD1 (5 bases). Germline loops: CDR1 MDHEN, CDR2 SYDVKM. The V and J ends lost 3 bases and 4 bases respectively, with 13 bases between them. This CDR3 spans 16 amino acids.

The genes are TRBV3-1 (or the pseudogene TRBV3-2) and TRBJ2-7; no clear D gene. Between the trimmed V and J ends, which lost 4 bases and 0 bases, there was a span of 4 bases. Per the germline V gene, CDR1 is LGHDT and CDR2 is YNNKEL (reference sequence). CDR3 length: 12 amino acids. CDR3 coding DNA: TGTGCCAGCAGCCGGGACTCCTACGAGCAGTACTTC. This translates into CASSRDSYEQYF.

This CDR3 is CATSRGQGYTEAFF. CDR3 bases: TGTGCCACCAGCAGGGGGCAGGGGTACACTGAAGCTTTCTTT. V is TRBV15 and J is TRBJ1-1; TRBD1 might be the D (6 bases). This CDR3 spans 14 amino acids. Germline V gene lookup returns CDR1 LNHNV and CDR2 YYDKDF (reference sequence). Trimming stripped 3 bases from V and 3 bases from J, with 11 bases between.

This clone was detected only once. V usage is TRBV5-1 and J usage is TRBJ1-1; D is perhaps TRBD1 (6 bases). V gave up 2 bases and J gave up 4 bases, with 12 bases separating them. Germline-derived CDR1 and CDR2 are SGHRS and YFSETQ. The CDR3 runs to 14 residues. The CDR3 sequence is CASSFIQGGTEAFF. The CDR3 DNA follows: TGCGCCAGCAGCTTTATACAGGGTGGCACTGAAGCTTTCTTT.

The table lists this clone with a count of one. One end of the junction fails to match germline, which may point to a read error. V and J are TRBV7-2 and TRBJ2-7; D is possibly TRBD2 (6 bases). In germline, CDR1 is SGHTA, CDR2 FQGNSA. There are 13 residues in the CDR3. The CDR3 DNA follows: TGTGCCAGCAGCCTAGCGACGAAGGAGACGGAGTACTTC. Translated: CASSLATKETEYF.

This clone was observed once. The chain employs TRBV5-5 and TRBJ2-5; D perhaps matches TRBD1 (5 bases). Germline V lookup: CDR1 SGHKS, CDR2 YYEKEE (reference sequence). CDR3 length: 16 amino acids. V dropped 1 base and J dropped 2 bases, with 15 bases sitting between them. DNA of the CDR3: TGTGCCAGCAGCTTGCTTAGGGGCAGCCCTCAAGAGACCCAGTACTTC. Protein product: CASSLLRGSPQETQYF.

This chain links TRBV5-4 with TRBJ2-2; TRBD2 might be the D (6 bases). CDR3 length: 13 residues. Germline V lookup: CDR1 SGHNT, CDR2 YYREEE (reference sequence). The V end lost 0 bases, the J end lost 7 bases, and 7 bases lay between the germline ends. The CDR3 DNA follows: TGTGCCAGCAGCTTGGCGACTAGCGGGGAGCTGTTTTTT. Its protein product is CASSLATSGELFF. Full variable domain (rest looked up from reference TRBV5-4 and TRBJ2-2): ETGVTQSPTHLIKTRGQQVTLRCSSQSGHNTVSWYQQALGQGPQFIFQYYREEENGRGNFPPRFSGLQFPNYSSELNVNALELDDSALYLCASSLATSGELFFGEGSRLTVL.

The rearrangement joins TRBV7-9 to TRBJ1-3, with D unresolved. This CDR3 spans 14 amino acids. V was shortened by 3 bases and J by 7 bases, with 13 bases between the two germline ends. CDR1 and CDR2 from the germline V gene are SEHNR and FQNEAQ (reference sequence). CDR3 residues: CASSFFMARNTIYF. The CDR3 nucleotides read TGTGCCAGCAGCTTTTTCATGGCGAGGAACACCATATATTTT.

The chain carries TRBV7-9 and TRBJ1-2; TRBD1 agrees at 8 bases. In germline, CDR1 is SEHNR, CDR2 FQNEAQ (reference sequence). The CDR3 spans 14 residues. With 5 bases clipped from V and 6 bases from J, the junction kept 8 bases outside the gene matches. This CDR3 reads CASSERTGTDGYTF. CDR3 nucleotide sequence: TGTGCCAGCAGCGAAAGGACAGGGACCGATGGCTACACCTTC. The full variable domain, with the rest looked up from reference TRBV7-9 and TRBJ1-2, is DTGVSQNPRHKITKRGQNVTFRCDPISEHNRLYWYRQTLGQGPEFLTYFQNEAQLEKSRLLSDRFSAERPKGSFSTLEIQRTEQGDSAMYLCASSERTGTDGYTFGSGTRLTVV.

The V call is TRBV12-3 or TRBV12-4, the J call TRBJ1-5; tentative D call: TRBD1 (5 bases). Trimming cost V 6 bases and J 6 bases, with 12 bases left between them. The CDR3 covers 13 residues. CDR3 nucleotide sequence: TGTGCCAGCAGCCCAACGGGGGGTCAGCCCCAGCATTTT. Its protein product is CASSPTGGQPQHF.

A few counts support this clone. This chain uses TRBV9 with TRBJ2-3, with TRBD2 matching 10 bases. After removal of 4 bases from V and 4 bases from J, the junction contained 9 bases not matched to a gene. The CDR3 runs to 16 residues. Per germline, CDR1 SGDLS and CDR2 YYNGEE. CDR3 sequence: CASSKSAGGRADTQYF. The CDR3 DNA follows: TGTGCCAGCAGCAAATCAGCGGGGGGGCGGGCAGATACGCAGTATTTT.

V and J are TRBV29-1 and TRBJ1-2, with D possibly matching TRBD1 (5 bases). Germline V gene data show CDR1 as SQVTM and CDR2 as ANQGSEA. Trimming took off 4 bases at V and 5 bases at J, with 11 bases between the two ends. This CDR3 spans 12 amino acids. CDR3 in DNA: TGCAGCGTTGGCAGGGTAGGATATGGCTACACCTTC. This sequence encodes CSVGRVGYGYTF.

The chain recombines TRBV9 with TRBJ1-3, with D uncertain. Trimming took 0 bases from V and 3 from J, leaving 10 bases between them. This CDR3 is built from 15 residues. The germline gives CDR1 SGDLS, CDR2 YYNGEE. DNA for the CDR3: TGTGCCAGCAGCGTAGAGGGCGCCGGTGGAAACACCATATATTTT. This sequence encodes CASSVEGAGGNTIYF.

The V call is TRBV5-1, the J call TRBJ2-7; TRBD1 matches 7 bases. After removal of 3 bases from V and 4 bases from J, the junction contained 7 bases not matched to a gene. Germline values: CDR1 SGHRS, CDR2 YFSETQ. The CDR3 has 14 residues. The CDR3 sequence: CASSSTGAVYEQYF. The CDR3 DNA reads TGCGCCAGCAGCTCCACAGGGGCGGTATACGAGCAGTACTTC.

This clone was observed a few times. The same CDR3 arises from other DNA sequences in this sample as well. This chain links TRBV19 with TRBJ1-1; D gene uncertain. Germline lookup yields CDR1 LNHDA and CDR2 SQIVND (reference sequence). The CDR3 runs 13 residues. V dropped 5 bases and J dropped 1 base, with 8 bases sitting between them. CDR3 nucleotides: TGTGCCAGTAGTCCTGGACCGAACACTGAAGCTTTCTTT. Its protein product is CASSPGPNTEAFF.

The chain links TRBV9 to TRBJ1-6; 10 bases agree with TRBD1. This CDR3 region has 18 residues. The V segment lost 4 bases and the J segment 4 bases; nucleotides outside the gene matches: 11. The germline CDR1 and CDR2 sequences are SGDLS and YYNGEE. The CDR3 reads CASSSPRTGGRYNSPLHF. DNA of the CDR3: TGTGCCAGCAGCTCCCCAAGGACAGGGGGAAGGTATAATTCACCCCTCCACTTT. The complete variable domain, with remaining parts taken from reference TRBV9 and TRBJ1-6, reads DSGVTQTPKHLITATGQRVTLRCSPRSGDLSVYWYQQSLDQGLQFLIQYYNGEERAKGNILERFSAQQFPDLHSELNLSSLELGDSALYFCASSSPRTGGRYNSPLHFGNGTRLTVT.

The chain carries TRBV5-4 and TRBJ2-1, with 9 bases that match TRBD2. This CDR3 region has 15 residues. The V gene end was trimmed by 1 base and the J gene end by 6 bases; junction bases not matched to a gene: 5. Germline V CDR1 and CDR2: SGHNT, YYREEE (reference sequence). The CDR3 DNA reads as TGTGCCAGCAGCTTGTCTAGCGGGACTTTCAATGAGCAGTTCTTC. Amino acids: CASSLSSGTFNEQFF.

This clone was seen a single time. The chain uses TRBV5-6 and TRBJ2-7; 8 bases agree with TRBD1. The V gene end was trimmed by 0 bases and the J gene end by 2 bases; junction bases not matched to a gene: 7. Germline V gene lookup returns CDR1 SGHDT and CDR2 YYEEEE. The CDR3 sequence is 16 residues long. CDR3 nucleotides: TGTGCCAGCAGCTTGGCACCGGGACAGGAGACCTACGAGCAGTACTTC. Translation: CASSLAPGQETYEQYF. The full variable domain, in which reference TRBV5-6 and TRBJ2-7 provide the parts outside the CDR3, is DAGVTQSPTHLIKTRGQQVTLRCSPKSGHDTVSWYQQALGQGPQFIFQYYEEEERQRGNFPDRFSGHQFPNYSSELNVNALLLGDSALYLCASSLAPGQETYEQYFGPGTRLTVT.

In its sample, this clone was seen once. V gene TRBV28 combines with J gene TRBJ2-5; weak D call: TRBD1 (8 bases). The ends were cut back, 4 bases at V and 5 bases at J, with 17 bases in the middle. The V gene's germline CDR1 is MDHEN and CDR2 SYDVKM. The CDR3 contains 15 residues. The CDR3 region has the DNA TGTGCCAGCAGTTCTCAACAGGGGGGAGGGGAGACCCAGTACTTC. This codes for CASSSQQGGGETQYF.

This clone appeared a single time. The V gene is TRBV6-1, the J gene TRBJ1-2, with no clear D. Trimming cost V 0 bases and J 14 bases, with 13 bases left between them. This CDR3 comprises 12 residues. Germline values: CDR1 MNHNS, CDR2 SASEGT. The CDR3 DNA reads as TGTGCCAGCAGTGAAGCGCTTCGGGCAGGTACCTTC. Translated: CASSEALRAGTF.

The chain uses TRBV9 and TRBJ1-1; TRBD1 agrees at 9 bases. Germline assignment: CDR1 SGDLS and CDR2 YYNGEE. This CDR3 is built from 15 residues. J lost 1 base, V lost 3 bases, and 4 bases had no gene match. Written as DNA, the CDR3 is TGTGCCAGCAGCGGGACAGGGGAGGAGAACACTGAAGCTTTCTTT. It yields the protein CASSGTGEENTEAFF. Combining the CDR3 with reference TRBV9 and TRBJ1-1 gives the whole variable domain DSGVTQTPKHLITATGQRVTLRCSPRSGDLSVYWYQQSLDQGLQFLIQYYNGEERAKGNILERFSAQQFPDLHSELNLSSLELGDSALYFCASSGTGEENTEAFFGQGTRLTVV.

The chain carries TRBV7-9 and TRBJ1-6; no firm D call. CDR1 is SEHNR, CDR2 FQNEAQ, per germline (reference sequence). V was pared by 0 bases and J by 6 bases, with 12 bases between. The CDR3 consists of 16 residues. This CDR3 reads CASSLASAGSNSPLHF. In nucleotides, the CDR3 is TGTGCCAGCAGCTTAGCCTCGGCGGGATCTAATTCACCCCTCCACTTT.

V usage is TRBV4-2 and J usage is TRBJ2-2, with a possible D match to TRBD1 (6 bases). The germline CDR1 and CDR2 sequences are LGHNA and YNFKEQ. With 7 bases removed from V and 4 bases from J, the gap between germline ends came to 10 bases. The CDR3 spans 13 residues. CDR3: CASTQGSTGELFF. Written as DNA, the CDR3 is TGTGCCAGCACCCAGGGGAGCACCGGGGAGCTGTTTTTT.

The chain links TRBV4-1 to TRBJ2-6, with 7 bases matching TRBD1. Germline V gene lookup returns CDR1 MGHRA and CDR2 YSYEKL. This CDR3 is 17 amino acids long. J was trimmed by 0 bases and V by 6 bases; bases with no gene match: 8. As DNA, the CDR3 is TGCGCCAGCAGACCCGGGACAGCCCGCTCTGGGGCCAACGTCCTGACTTTC. It translates to CASRPGTARSGANVLTF.

The chain combines TRBV4-3 with TRBJ2-1, with D tentatively TRBD1 (6 bases). CDR3 length: 16 residues. V lost 4 bases to trimming and J lost 0 bases, with 13 bases between them. Germline CDR1 and CDR2: LGHNA and YSLEER. The CDR3 DNA is TGCGCCAGCAGCCCCACCAGGGGACACTCCTACAATGAGCAGTTCTTC. It translates to CASSPTRGHSYNEQFF.

The DNA of the CDR3 is TGTGCCAGCAGCTTGACAGGGGGTCACACCGGGGAGCTGTTTTTT. This sequence encodes CASSLTGGHTGELFF. This chain connects TRBV7-3 to TRBJ2-2; TRBD1 aligns across 9 bases. Germline V lookup: CDR1 SGHTA, CDR2 FQGTGA. This CDR3 contains 15 residues. The V gene end was trimmed by 3 bases and the J gene end by 3 bases; junction bases not matched to a gene: 2.

CDR3 protein: CASSPDTSYEQYF. In DNA form, the CDR3 reads TGTGCCAGCAGTCCGGACACGTCCTACGAGCAGTACTTC. The rearrangement uses TRBV7-2 and TRBJ2-7, with D perhaps TRBD1 (5 bases). The germline CDR1 and CDR2 sequences are SGHTA and FQGNSA. The CDR3 has 13 amino acids. The germline V and J ends were trimmed by 6 bases and 1 base, with 10 bases remaining between them.